This T cell receptor (beta chain) was sequenced during a study of shared clonotypes between healthy human individuals. Overall study: Per-donor plates numbered three CD4 naive, three CD4 memory, two CD8 naive and one CD8 memory. Study conclusions and caveats: The naive CD4 repertoires of a handful of donors were compared, and around 4.9% of clonotypes were shared. Estimated richness was generally greater in naive than memory subsets.

The V gene's germline CDR1 is SGHTA and CDR2 FQGNSA. This CDR3 spans 13 amino acids. V lost 5 bases to trimming and J lost 4 bases, with 12 bases between them. Sequencing used immunoSEQ multiplex PCR; TCRdb keeps in-frame clones, though not all of them. The table shows 1,100,000 or so clones, with approximately 78% occurring only once. Those who donated, Caucasian adults without exception, all lived in Nashville, Tennessee. Details on this clone: No antigen is known for it.

The source material was memory CD4+ T cells from PBMCs. Stated subset: CD45RA-negative fraction. The genes are TRBV7-2 and TRBJ2-7; D is perhaps TRBD2 (6 bases). The receptor was derived from a young man in good health. Some clones in this sample may be carry-over from other donors' samples. This chain's CDR3 is CASSTEGIYEQYF. CDR3 DNA: TGTGCCAGCAGCACGGAGGGGATATACGAGCAGTACTTC.